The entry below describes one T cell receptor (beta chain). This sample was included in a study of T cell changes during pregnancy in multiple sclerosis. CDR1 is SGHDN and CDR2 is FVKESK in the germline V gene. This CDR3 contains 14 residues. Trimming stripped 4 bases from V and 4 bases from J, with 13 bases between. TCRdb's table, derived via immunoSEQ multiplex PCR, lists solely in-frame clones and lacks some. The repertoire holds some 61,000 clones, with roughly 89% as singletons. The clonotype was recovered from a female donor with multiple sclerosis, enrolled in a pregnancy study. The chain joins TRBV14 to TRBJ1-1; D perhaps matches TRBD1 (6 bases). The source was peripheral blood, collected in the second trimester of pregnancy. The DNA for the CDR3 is TGTGCCAGCAGCCGAAGGACAGTGGGCACTGAAGCTTTCTTT. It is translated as CASSRRTVGTEAFF.